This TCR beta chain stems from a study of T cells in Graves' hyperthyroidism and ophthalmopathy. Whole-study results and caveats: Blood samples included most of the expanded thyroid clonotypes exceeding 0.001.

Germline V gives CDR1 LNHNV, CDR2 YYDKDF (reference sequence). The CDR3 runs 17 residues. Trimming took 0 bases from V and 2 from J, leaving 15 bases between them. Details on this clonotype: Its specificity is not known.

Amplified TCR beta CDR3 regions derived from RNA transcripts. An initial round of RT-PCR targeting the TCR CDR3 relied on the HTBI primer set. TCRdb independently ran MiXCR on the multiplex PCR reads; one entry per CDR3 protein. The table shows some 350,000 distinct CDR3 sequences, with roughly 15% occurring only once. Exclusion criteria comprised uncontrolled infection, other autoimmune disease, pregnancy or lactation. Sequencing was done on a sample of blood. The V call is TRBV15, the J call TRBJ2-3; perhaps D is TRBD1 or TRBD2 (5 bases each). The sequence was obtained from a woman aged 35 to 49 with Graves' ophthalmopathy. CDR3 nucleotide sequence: TGTGCCACCAGCAGAGATGTGAAGGGACGCTTCACAGATACGCAGTATTTT. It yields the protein CATSRDVKGRFTDTQYF.